This TCR beta chain was retrieved from a study of T cell changes during pregnancy in multiple sclerosis. Using immunoSEQ multiplex PCR, the repertoire was profiled, and TCRdb retains in-frame clones only, with some absent. The profile shows 35,000 to 40,000 clones, 90% of them singletons. Germline CDR1 reads SGHRS; CDR2 reads YFSETQ. The ends were cut back, 0 bases at V and 6 bases at J, with 26 bases in the middle. The CDR3 has 19 residues. The chain couples TRBV5-1 to TRBJ2-3, with D maybe TRBD2 (6 bases). The receptor was isolated from a female donor in good health, enrolled as a control in a pregnancy study. Here the sequenced sample was peripheral blood, taken in the third trimester of pregnancy. The CDR3 protein is CASSLEPPGLAWARDTQYF. CDR3 coding DNA: TGCGCCAGCAGCTTGGAGCCCCCCGGCCTAGCGTGGGCGAGGGATACGCAGTATTTT. Drawing the rest from reference TRBV5-1 and TRBJ2-3, the complete variable domain is KAGVTQTPRYLIKTRGQQVTLSCSPISGHRSVSWYQQTPGQGLQFLFEYFSETQRNKGNFPGRFSGRQFSNSRSEMNVSTLELGDSALYLCASSLEPPGLAWARDTQYFGPGTRLTVL.